Each of the 32 T cell receptor beta chains below was sequenced from the same sample in a study of shared clonotypes between healthy human individuals. CD45RO-negative, CCR7-selected cells formed the naive CD8 fraction, which excluded terminally differentiated effector memory CD45RA+ cells. Assay used: immunoSEQ multiplex PCR; TCRdb lists only in-frame clones, some missing. The sample lists about 2 million clones; around 96% were seen once. Sequencing was done on a sample of naive CD8+ T cells sorted from blood. Receptors originate from a man aged 18 to 30 in good health.

Details on this clone: Other DNA sequences within the sample encode an identical CDR3. The V call is TRBV9, the J call TRBJ2-1; D may be TRBD2 (5 bases). Germline V gene data show CDR1 as SGDLS and CDR2 as YYNGEE. CDR3 length: 13 residues. V lost 0 bases and J lost 9, with 10 bases in between. The CDR3 sequence: CASSVGGGSEQFF. In DNA, the CDR3 is TGTGCCAGCAGCGTAGGGGGTGGGAGTGAGCAGTTCTTC.

The CDR3 nucleotides read TGTGCCACCAGCAGAGTGTTGGTGGAAGGTTCACCCCTCCACTTT. This translates into CATSRVLVEGSPLHF. The rearrangement uses TRBV15 and TRBJ1-6; no clear D. This CDR3 contains 15 residues. V shed 1 base and J shed 9 bases, with 13 bases lying between them. Germline CDR1 reads LNHNV; CDR2 reads YYDKDF (reference sequence).

A note on this clone: Other DNA sequences of this sample code for an identical CDR3. The chain recombines TRBV6-5 with TRBJ1-2; 7 bases are a match to TRBD1. The V gene end was trimmed by 3 bases and the J gene end by 3 bases; junction bases not matched to a gene: 1. This CDR3 has 13 amino acids. Germline V gene lookup returns CDR1 MNHEY and CDR2 SVGAGI. The CDR3 DNA sequence: TGTGCCAGCAGTTATACAGGGGACTATGGCTACACCTTC. Residues: CASSYTGDYGYTF.

V usage is TRBV13 and J usage is TRBJ1-6; D not certain. This CDR3 has 14 residues. The germline V gene has CDR1 PRHDT and CDR2 FYEKMQ (reference sequence). V shed 5 bases and J shed 10 bases, with 15 bases lying between them. The CDR3 DNA is TGTGCCAGCAGCAGGACTAAGGAGGGATCACCCCTCCACTTT. Residues: CASSRTKEGSPLHF.

The chain has TRBV6-5 and TRBJ1-6; no reliable D call. The germline V gene has CDR1 MNHEY and CDR2 SVGAGI. This CDR3 has 10 amino acids. V shed 5 bases and J shed 17 bases, with 10 bases lying between them. CDR3 nucleotide sequence: TGTGCCAGCAGTGAAGCCAACGTCCACTTT. Protein: CASSEANVHF.

The rearrangement joins TRBV21-1 to TRBJ2-7; TRBD1 was called by the table and not checked on the DNA. TRBV21-1 is an annotated pseudogene. The CDR3 is 15 residues long. Here the CDR3 DNA reads TGTGCCAGCAGCAAAGGCAGGGATGTGCCCTACGAGCAGTACTTC. This encodes CASSKGRDVPYEQYF.

This chain joins TRBV19 and TRBJ1-4, with TRBD1 matching 7 bases. The CDR3 sequence is 15 residues long. V lost 5 bases to trimming and J lost 7 bases; unmatched junction nucleotides: 10. The V gene's germline CDR1 is LNHDA and CDR2 SQIVND (reference sequence). CDR3 bases: TGTGCCAGTAGTCGCGACAGGGAGGGATTTGAAAAACTGTTTTTT. Its protein is CASSRDREGFEKLFF.

This chain connects TRBV5-8 to TRBJ2-2, with D unclear. The V end lost 3 bases, the J end lost 7 bases, and 10 bases lay between the germline ends. Germline assignment: CDR1 SGHTS and CDR2 YDEGEE. The CDR3 covers 13 residues. The DNA of the CDR3 is TGTGCCAGCAGCTCTGACCGTTACGGGGAGCTGTTTTTT. This codes for CASSSDRYGELFF. Drawing the rest from reference TRBV5-8 and TRBJ2-2, the complete variable domain is EAGVTQSPTHLIKTRGQQATLRCSPISGHTSVYWYQQALGLGLQFLLWYDEGEERNRGNFPPRFSGRQFPNYSSELNVNALELEDSALYLCASSSDRYGELFFGEGSRLTVL.

This clone was observed a handful of times. The V call is TRBV28, the J call TRBJ1-1; maybe TRBD1 (5 bases). The CDR3 extends over 14 amino acids. V was clipped by 6 bases and J by 0 bases, with 11 bases between them. The germline V gene encodes CDR1 MDHEN and CDR2 SYDVKM. CDR3 sequence (DNA): TGTGCCAGCAGCCGGGACGGATTGAACACTGAAGCTTTCTTT. Protein: CASSRDGLNTEAFF.

The rearrangement joins TRBV11-3 to TRBJ2-2; the match to TRBD1 covers 8 bases. Germline V gene lookup returns CDR1 SGHNT and CDR2 YENEEA. The V gene end was trimmed by 0 bases and the J gene end by 1 base; junction bases not matched to a gene: 7. The CDR3 consists of 18 residues. CDR3 sequence: CASSLEGPGQENTGELFF. The CDR3, as DNA: TGTGCCAGCAGCTTAGAGGGTCCGGGACAGGAGAACACCGGGGAGCTGTTTTTT. Together with reference TRBV11-3 and TRBJ2-2, the CDR3 gives the full variable domain: EAGVVQSPRYKIIEKKQPVAFWCNPISGHNTLYWYLQNLGQGPELLIRYENEEAVDDSQLPKDRFSAERLKGVDSTLKIQPAELGDSAVYLCASSLEGPGQENTGELFFGEGSRLTVL.

This chain joins TRBV5-6 and TRBJ1-1; the D gene is possibly TRBD1 (6 bases). Germline V gene sequence: CDR1 SGHDT, CDR2 YYEEEE. V was pared by 4 bases and J by 3 bases, with 7 bases between. This CDR3 comprises 12 residues. CDR3 in DNA: TGTGCCAGCAGCGGACAGTACACTGAAGCTTTCTTT. This gives the protein CASSGQYTEAFF.

On this clone itself: This same CDR3 is encoded by further DNA sequences in the sample. This sequence joins TRBV5-6 and TRBJ1-3, with D hard to call. Germline V CDR1 and CDR2: SGHDT, YYEEEE. V lost 1 base and J lost 0, with 5 bases in between. The CDR3 is made up of 14 amino acids. As DNA, the CDR3 is TGTGCCAGCAGCTTGAGCGGCTCTGGAAACACCATATATTTT. Residues: CASSLSGSGNTIYF.

This chain uses TRBV28 with TRBJ1-3; possible D gene TRBD1, 6 bases. There are 17 residues in the CDR3. Germline CDR1 is MDHEN and CDR2 is SYDVKM. Trimming removed 1 base from V and 2 bases from J, with 15 bases in between. The CDR3: CASSLFPWGLAGNTIYF. DNA for the CDR3: TGTGCCAGCAGTTTATTCCCATGGGGGCTAGCTGGAAACACCATATATTTT.

The J gene is TRBJ1-1, the V gene TRBV21-1; TRBD1, the D gene given by the table, was not confirmed from the DNA. TRBV21-1 is labeled a pseudogene. The CDR3 runs to 18 residues. CDR3 in DNA: TGTGCCAGCAGTTGGACAGTCCGCCAGCGATTTAACCACACTGAAGCTTTCTTT. As protein: CASSWTVRQRFNHTEAFF.

This clone was seen once. The chain employs TRBV27 and TRBJ1-1; 9 nucleotides match TRBD1. With V trimmed by 6 bases and J by 1 base, 12 bases remained unmatched. Germline V CDR1 and CDR2: MNHEY, SMNVEV (reference sequence). The CDR3 is 17 residues long. DNA of the CDR3: TGTGCCAGCAGAGAGTTTCTTACAGGGGGCTGGAACACTGAAGCTTTCTTT. Its translation: CASREFLTGGWNTEAFF.

V usage is TRBV4-1 and J usage is TRBJ1-1, with D possibly TRBD1 on 5 matching bases. This CDR3 spans 16 amino acids. V gave up 4 bases and J gave up 5 bases, with 20 bases separating them. Looked up from germline, CDR1 is MGHRA and CDR2 is YSYEKL. The CDR3 loop reads CASSPLSPLGGTEAFF. DNA of the CDR3: TGCGCCAGCAGCCCCCTCAGCCCCCTCGGGGGAACTGAAGCTTTCTTT.

Notes on this clone: The identical CDR3 is also encoded by other nucleotide sequences in the sample. V is TRBV5-1 and J is TRBJ1-1; maybe TRBD1 (5 bases). Germline V gives CDR1 SGHRS, CDR2 YFSETQ. CDR3 length equals 13 residues. The germline V and J ends were trimmed by 4 bases and 3 bases, with 10 bases remaining between them. DNA of the CDR3: TGCGCCAGCAGCCCCCAGGGCGACACTGAAGCTTTCTTT. It translates to CASSPQGDTEAFF.

V gene TRBV11-2 combines with J gene TRBJ2-3, with TRBD2 identical over 13 bases. Germline V gives CDR1 SGHAT, CDR2 FQNNGV. There are 18 residues in the CDR3. The V and J ends lost 3 bases and 3 bases, in that order; junction bases with no gene match: 9. The CDR3 DNA reads as TGTGCCAGCAGCTTTTTCCGACTAGCGGGAGGTGGAACAGATACGCAGTATTTT. It specifies CASSFFRLAGGGTDTQYF.

This clone was counted a single time. The genes are TRBV10-3 and TRBJ2-7, with TRBD2 matching 7 bases. Trimming removed 8 bases from V and 6 bases from J; junction bases left unmatched: 22. CDR3 length equals 17 residues. Germline V gene data show CDR1 as ENHRY and CDR2 as SYGVKD. CDR3 DNA: TGTGCCATCTGGGAGGGACTATTAGGGAGCTGGATGTGCGAGCAGTACTTC. Residues: CAIWEGLLGSWMCEQYF.

The rearrangement joins TRBV4-1 to TRBJ2-1; D unclear. From germline, CDR1 is MGHRA and CDR2 YSYEKL. V lost 4 bases and J 5 bases, leaving 18 bases between the germline ends. The CDR3 is 16 amino acids. Written as DNA, the CDR3 is TGCGCCAGCAGCCTCGAGGTGCGGATTGAAAACAATGAGCAGTTCTTC. It specifies CASSLEVRIENNEQFF.

The CDR3 loop is CASSQEWASGTYNEQFF. CDR3 in DNA: TGCGCCAGCAGCCAAGAGTGGGCTAGCGGAACCTACAATGAGCAGTTCTTC. The genes are TRBV4-1 and TRBJ2-1, with 7 bases aligning to TRBD2. After removal of 0 bases from V and 2 bases from J, the junction contained 7 bases not matched to a gene. Germline V gene data show CDR1 as MGHRA and CDR2 as YSYEKL. The CDR3 is made up of 17 amino acids.

J is TRBJ2-2 and V is TRBV7-9, with TRBD1 identical over 7 bases. Germline V lookup: CDR1 SEHNR, CDR2 FQNEAQ (reference sequence). The CDR3 extends over 14 amino acids. Losses at the gene ends were 6 bases for V and 1 base for J; bases not matched to a gene: 2. This CDR3 reads CASRPGGNTGELFF. In nucleotides, the CDR3 is TGTGCCAGCAGACCAGGGGGGAACACCGGGGAGCTGTTTTTT.

With regard to this clone: The junction and the germline gene differ at one end; a read error may be behind it. The rearrangement joins TRBV9 to TRBJ1-6; D may be TRBD1 (6 bases). Germline V gives CDR1 SGDLS, CDR2 YYNGEE. The CDR3 extends over 14 amino acids. CDR3 sequence (DNA): TGTGCCAGCAGCGTACAGGGGAATAATTCACCCCTCTACTTT. This translates into CASSVQGNNSPLYF. The full variable domain, completed using reference TRBV9 and TRBJ1-6, is DSGVTQTPKHLITATGQRVTLRCSPRSGDLSVYWYQQSLDQGLQFLIQYYNGEERAKGNILERFSAQQFPDLHSELNLSSLELGDSALYFCASSVQGNNSPLYFGNGTRLTVT.

The V and J genes are TRBV6-6 and TRBJ2-7; D not certain. The CDR3 length is 14 residues. Between the trimmed V and J ends, which lost 6 bases and 0 bases, there was a span of 12 bases. The germline gives CDR1 MNHNY, CDR2 SVGAGI (reference sequence). CDR3 amino acids: CASSPLMGSYEQYF. CDR3 nucleotides: TGTGCCAGCAGCCCTCTAATGGGCTCCTACGAGCAGTACTTC.

The V gene is TRBV7-9, the J gene TRBJ2-7, with 9 bases matching TRBD1. Looked up from germline, CDR1 is SEHNR and CDR2 is FQNEAQ (reference sequence). This CDR3 spans 15 amino acids. The V segment lost 5 bases and the J segment 5 bases; nucleotides outside the gene matches: 10. CDR3 in DNA: TGTGCCAGCAGCCCCCGACAGGGGGTATTTAACGAGCAGTACTTC. Its protein is CASSPRQGVFNEQYF.

The CDR3 here is CASSLARDRASTDTQYF. The CDR3, as DNA: TGTGCCAGCAGCTTAGCCAGGGACCGAGCTAGCACAGATACGCAGTATTTT. The chain has TRBV7-9 and TRBJ2-3; D might be TRBD1 or TRBD2, each matching 5 bases. From germline, CDR1 is SEHNR and CDR2 FQNEAQ (reference sequence). V lost 0 bases to trimming and J lost 0 bases, with 13 bases between them. CDR3 length equals 17 residues.

The chain has TRBV2 and TRBJ2-1, with a possible D match to TRBD2 (9 bases). Germline V gene sequence: CDR1 SNHLY, CDR2 FYNNEI. Between the trimmed V and J ends, which lost 11 bases and 7 bases, there was a span of 18 bases. The CDR3 is 13 amino acids. CDR3 nucleotide sequence: TGTGCCTGTCAGGGGGCGGGAGGGAATGAGCAGTTCTTC. Its translation is CACQGAGGNEQFF.

The rearrangement joins TRBV19 to TRBJ2-6; tentative D call: TRBD2 (5 bases). This CDR3 region has 18 residues. Trimming removed 3 bases from V and 0 bases from J, with 15 bases in between. Germline V CDR1 and CDR2: LNHDA, SQIVND (reference sequence). The CDR3 sequence: CASSIGVGPPSGANVLTF. The DNA for the CDR3 is TGTGCCAGTAGTATCGGGGTTGGGCCTCCCTCTGGGGCCAACGTCCTGACTTTC. Combining the CDR3 with reference TRBV19 and TRBJ2-6 gives the whole variable domain DGGITQSPKYLFRKEGQNVTLSCEQNLNHDAMYWYRQDPGQGLRLIYYSQIVNDFQKGDIAEGYSVSREKKESFPLTVTSAQKNPTAFYLCASSIGVGPPSGANVLTFGAGSRLTVL.

The DNA of the CDR3 is TGTGCCAGCAGCTTCGGACAGGGTATAAGCTACACCTTC. Encoded protein: CASSFGQGISYTF. The chain combines TRBV5-6 with TRBJ1-2; TRBD1 agrees at 8 bases. Germline lookup yields CDR1 SGHDT and CDR2 YYEEEE. There are 13 residues in the CDR3. With 2 bases clipped from V and 9 bases from J, the junction kept 6 bases outside the gene matches.

The chain recombines TRBV6-5 with TRBJ1-1, with 7 bases fitting TRBD1. V lost 6 bases to trimming and J lost 1 base; unmatched junction nucleotides: 5. The germline V gene encodes CDR1 MNHEY and CDR2 SVGAGI. The length of the CDR3 is 14 residues. The CDR3 loop reads CASSVGQANTEAFF. The CDR3 coding sequence is TGTGCCAGCAGCGTCGGACAGGCGAACACTGAAGCTTTCTTT.

Worth noting for this clone: Other nucleotide sequences from this sample produce the same CDR3. The genes are TRBV13 and TRBJ1-6, with 9 bases fitting TRBD1. There are 14 residues in the CDR3. V gave up 5 bases and J gave up 7 bases; unmatched junction bases: 3. Germline loops: CDR1 PRHDT, CDR2 FYEKMQ (reference sequence). CDR3 DNA: TGTGCCAGCAGCCCAGGACAGGGGAATTCACCCCTCCACTTT. Its protein is CASSPGQGNSPLHF.

The chain is built from TRBV30 and TRBJ2-7; possibly TRBD1 for D (5 bases). Trimming cost V 1 base and J 7 bases, with 14 bases left between them. This CDR3 spans 13 amino acids. Germline loops: CDR1 GTSNPN, CDR2 SVGIG (reference sequence). CDR3 protein: CAWSGESGWEQYF. CDR3 sequence (DNA): TGTGCCTGGAGTGGCGAATCAGGGTGGGAGCAGTACTTC.